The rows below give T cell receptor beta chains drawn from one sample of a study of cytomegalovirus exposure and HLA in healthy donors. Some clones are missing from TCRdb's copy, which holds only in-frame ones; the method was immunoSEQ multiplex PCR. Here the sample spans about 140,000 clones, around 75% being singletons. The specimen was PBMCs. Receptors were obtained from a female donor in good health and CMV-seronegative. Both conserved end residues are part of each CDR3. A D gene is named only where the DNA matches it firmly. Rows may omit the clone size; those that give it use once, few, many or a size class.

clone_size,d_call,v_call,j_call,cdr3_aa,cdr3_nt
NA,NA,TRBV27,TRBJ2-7,CASSFGNTYEQYF,TGTGCCAGCAGTTTCGGGAATACCTACGAGCAGTACTTC
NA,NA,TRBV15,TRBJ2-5,CATSRVGGIETQYF,TGTGCCACCAGCAGAGTTGGCGGGATAGAGACCCAGTACTTC
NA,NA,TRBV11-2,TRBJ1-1,CASSLVVSGGRDAFF,TGTGCCAGCAGCTTAGTCGTCTCGGGAGGTCGTGACGCTTTCTTT
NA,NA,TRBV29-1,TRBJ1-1,CSTTRGRTEAFF,TGCAGCACTACCAGGGGTAGGACTGAAGCTTTCTTT
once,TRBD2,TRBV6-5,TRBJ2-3,CASSPSAGGSDTQYF,TGTGCCAGCAGTCCCTCGGCGGGAGGGTCAGATACGCAGTATTTT
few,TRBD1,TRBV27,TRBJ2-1,CASNAGTGLVEQFF,TGTGCCAGCAACGCCGGGACAGGGCTCGTTGAGCAGTTCTTC
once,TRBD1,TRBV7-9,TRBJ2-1,CASSLGGTGSVNEQFF,TGTGCCAGCAGCTTGGGAGGGACAGGGTCGGTCAATGAGCAGTTCTTC
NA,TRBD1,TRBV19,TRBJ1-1,CASSRQGANTEAFF,TGTGCCAGTAGTAGACAGGGGGCGAACACTGAAGCTTTCTTT
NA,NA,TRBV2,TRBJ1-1,CASSETATNTEAFF,TGTGCCAGCAGTGAAACAGCCACGAACACTGAAGCTTTCTTT
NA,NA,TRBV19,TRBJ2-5,CASSIAETQYF,TGTGCCAGTAGTATTGCGGAGACCCAGTACTTC
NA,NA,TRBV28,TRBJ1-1,CASNNRRRAFF,TGTGCCAGCAACAACCGGAGGAGGGCTTTCTTT
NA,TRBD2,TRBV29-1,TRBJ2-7,CSVMTSGGAEQYF,TGCAGCGTAATGACTAGCGGAGGTGCCGAGCAGTACTTC
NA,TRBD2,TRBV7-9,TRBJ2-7,CASIPSGVTYEQYF,TGTGCCAGCATACCTAGCGGGGTTACCTACGAGCAGTACTTC
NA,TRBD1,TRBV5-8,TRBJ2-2,CASSFEQGAWTGELFF,TGTGCCAGCAGCTTCGAACAGGGGGCGTGGACCGGGGAGCTGTTTTTT